Each of the 3 T cell receptor beta chains below was sequenced from the same sample in a study of cytomegalovirus exposure and HLA in healthy donors. Researchers ran the PCR with 60 Vbeta and 13 Jbeta primers. Data came from immunoSEQ multiplex PCR; TCRdb stores just in-frame clones and leaves some out. Found here are about 170,000 clones, roughly 80% of them singletons; the top ten hold approximately 0.8%. The material sequenced was PBMCs. Every receptor here comes from a woman aged 18-29 years in good health and CMV-seronegative.

This clone was counted once. The V and J genes are TRBV4-2 and TRBJ2-3; D is possibly TRBD1 (5 bases). This CDR3 has 14 amino acids. Trimming pared 1 base from V and 7 bases from J, leaving 12 bases between. The germline V gene has CDR1 LGHNA and CDR2 YNFKEQ. The CDR3 protein is CASSQVGPGHTQYF. CDR3 bases: TGTGCCAGCAGCCAAGTGGGGCCGGGCCATACGCAGTATTTT.

The chain employs TRBV28 and TRBJ1-6; 9 bases map to TRBD1. Germline trimming cut 6 bases from V and 10 bases from J; bases unmatched to any gene: 10. This CDR3 region has 15 residues. Germline CDR1 and CDR2: MDHEN and SYDVKM. The CDR3 loop is CASSLTGTGRSPLHF. DNA of the CDR3: TGTGCCAGCAGCCTGACCGGGACAGGGAGATCACCCCTCCACTTT.

The V call is TRBV6-4, the J call TRBJ2-3; 7 bases line up with TRBD2. This CDR3 spans 16 amino acids. The germline gives CDR1 MRHNA, CDR2 SNTAGT. The ends lost 4 bases at V and 2 bases at J; junction bases unmatched: 9. CDR3 DNA: TGTGCCAGCAGTGGACTAGCCGAATCGACCACAGATACGCAGTATTTT. Amino acids: CASSGLAESTTDTQYF.